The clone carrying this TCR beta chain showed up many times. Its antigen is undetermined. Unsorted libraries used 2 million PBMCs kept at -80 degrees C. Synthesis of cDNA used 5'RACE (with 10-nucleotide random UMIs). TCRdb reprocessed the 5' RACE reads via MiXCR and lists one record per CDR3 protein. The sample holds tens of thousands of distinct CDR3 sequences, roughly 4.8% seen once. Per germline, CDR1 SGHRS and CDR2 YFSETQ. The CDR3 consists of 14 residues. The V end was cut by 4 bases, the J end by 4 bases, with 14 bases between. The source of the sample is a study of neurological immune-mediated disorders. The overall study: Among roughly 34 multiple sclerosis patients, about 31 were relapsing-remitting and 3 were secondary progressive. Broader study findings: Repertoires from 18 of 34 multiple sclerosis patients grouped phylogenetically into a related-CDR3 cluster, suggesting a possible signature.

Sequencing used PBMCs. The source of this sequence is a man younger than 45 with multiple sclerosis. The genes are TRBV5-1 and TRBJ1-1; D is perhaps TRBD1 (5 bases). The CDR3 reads CASSLPGGGTEAFF. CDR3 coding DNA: TGCGCCAGCAGCCTCCCCGGGGGGGGCACTGAAGCTTTCTTT.